Listed below are T cell receptor beta chains from one sample, sequenced in a study of Ad26.COV2.S vaccination and SARS-CoV-2 variants. The repertoire was sequenced with immunoSEQ multiplex PCR; TCRdb's copy has only in-frame clones and lacks some. The sample shows about half a million clones, roughly 87% of them seen only once. Source: peripheral blood, taken in a trial of Ad26.COV2.S vaccine versus placebo. These receptor sequences come from a person aged 18 to 65 who received the Ad26.COV2.S COVID-19 vaccine or a placebo. CDR3s include the opening cysteine and the closing phenylalanine or tryptophan. Not every row has a clone size; where given, it reads once, few, many or a size class.

clone_size cdr3_length v_call cdr3_aa
NA 12 TRBV7-9 CASSGQYTEAFF
NA 15 TRBV3-1/TRBV3-2 CASSQAPGGYQPQHF
NA 13 TRBV21-1 CASSKEEKETQYF
NA 16 TRBV18 CASSPEVGSGTGELFF
NA 20 TRBV14 CASSQGQWELTAGYGTEAFF
NA 11 TRBV5-6 CASSSVREQFF
NA 16 TRBV4-1 CASSTRGQGVTGELFF
NA 15 TRBV6-5 CASSSITRLRPGAFF
NA 15 TRBV5-6 CASSWPGQGPYEQYF
NA 14 TRBV5-8 CASSLVDRNTEAFF
NA 13 TRBV12-3/TRBV12-4 CASSFGQNTEAFF
NA 16 TRBV4-3 CASSPALTPGTYEQYF
NA 11 TRBV25-1 CASSDFFGYTF
NA 16 TRBV27 CASSFFGGGAWNEQFF
NA 13 TRBV6-5 CASRHRGNQPQHF
NA 14 TRBV5-8 CASSLKSANQPQHF
NA 15 TRBV10-3 CAISESIQGANGYTF
NA 16 TRBV18 CASSPRIEGSGNTIYF
NA 14 TRBV11-2 CASSLTSGTYEQYF
NA 16 TRBV5-5 CASSPVGSRMDTEAFF
NA 17 TRBV18 CASSPIKQGSGANVLTF
NA 15 TRBV2 CASSAWDRWDQPQHF
NA 16 TRBV2 CASSLDHTGKNSPLHF
NA 16 TRBV7-8 CASSLVAASGAYEQYF
NA 12 TRBV28 CASSRRDQPQHF
NA 15 TRBV9 CASSVDETGSYEQYF
NA 16 TRBV18 CASSTKGRREGTEAFF
NA 15 TRBV7-2 CASSLDNLPLYGYTF
NA 12 TRBV7-3 CASSRDGDTQYF
once 12 TRBV30 CAWSPPQSKAFF
NA 13 TRBV29-1 CSIRVHRDSPLHF
NA 11 TRBV4-1 CASSQGRGYTF
NA 13 TRBV5-5 CASSLWENQPQHF
NA 15 TRBV29-1 CSVVTSGAGTGELFF
NA 15 TRBV5-4 CASSYGRSSGNTIYF
NA 15 TRBV4-2 CASSQEEGFRDEQFF